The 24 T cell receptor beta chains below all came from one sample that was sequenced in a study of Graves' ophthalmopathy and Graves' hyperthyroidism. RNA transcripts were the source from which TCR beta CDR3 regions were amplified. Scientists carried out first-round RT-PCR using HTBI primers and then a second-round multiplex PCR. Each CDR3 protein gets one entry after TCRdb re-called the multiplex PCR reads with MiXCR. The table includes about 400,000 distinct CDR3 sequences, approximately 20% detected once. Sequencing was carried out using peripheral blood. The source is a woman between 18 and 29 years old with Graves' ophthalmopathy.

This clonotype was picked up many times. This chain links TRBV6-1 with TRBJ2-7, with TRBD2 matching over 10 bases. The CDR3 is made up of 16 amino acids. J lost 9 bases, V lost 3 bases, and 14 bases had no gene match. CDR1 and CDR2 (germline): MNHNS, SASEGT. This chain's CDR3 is CASSDLSGRMGDGQYF. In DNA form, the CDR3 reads TGTGCCAGCAGTGATCTTAGCGGGAGGATGGGGGACGGGCAGTACTTC.

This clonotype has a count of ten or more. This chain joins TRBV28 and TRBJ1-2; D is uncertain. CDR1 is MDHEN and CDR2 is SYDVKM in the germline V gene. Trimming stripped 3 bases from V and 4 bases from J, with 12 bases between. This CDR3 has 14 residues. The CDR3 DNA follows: TGTGCCAGCAGTTTCGGCTCAAATACCTATGGCTACACCTTC. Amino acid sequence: CASSFGSNTYGYTF.

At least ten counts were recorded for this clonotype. The CDR3 sequence is CASRISQGFGRSHEQYF. DNA for the CDR3: TGTGCCAGCCGGATTTCTCAGGGGTTCGGGAGGAGCCACGAGCAGTACTTC. This chain joins TRBV6-4 and TRBJ2-7; D perhaps matches TRBD2 (7 bases). V was cut by 8 bases and J by 5 bases, with 28 bases left in between. Looked up from germline, CDR1 is MRHNA and CDR2 is SNTAGT. There are 17 residues in the CDR3.

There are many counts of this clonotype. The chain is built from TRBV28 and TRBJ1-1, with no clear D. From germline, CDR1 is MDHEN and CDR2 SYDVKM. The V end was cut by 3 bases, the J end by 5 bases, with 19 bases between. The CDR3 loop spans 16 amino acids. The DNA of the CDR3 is TGTGCCAGCAGTTTCCCCACGCGGGGAGATCGGACTGAAGCTTTCTTT. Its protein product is CASSFPTRGDRTEAFF.

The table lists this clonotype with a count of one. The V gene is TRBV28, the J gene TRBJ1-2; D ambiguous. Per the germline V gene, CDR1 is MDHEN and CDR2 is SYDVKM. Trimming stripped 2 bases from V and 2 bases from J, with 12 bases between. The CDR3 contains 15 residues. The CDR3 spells CASSLPWALNYGYTF. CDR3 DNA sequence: TGTGCCAGCAGTTTACCCTGGGCTCTGAACTATGGCTACACCTTC.

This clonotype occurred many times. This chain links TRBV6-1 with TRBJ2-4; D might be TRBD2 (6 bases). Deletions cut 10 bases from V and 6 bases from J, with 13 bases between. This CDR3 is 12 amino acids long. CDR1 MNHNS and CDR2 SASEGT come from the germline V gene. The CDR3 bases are TGTGCCACTCATCCCGGGGGAAACATTCAGTACTTC. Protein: CATHPGGNIQYF.

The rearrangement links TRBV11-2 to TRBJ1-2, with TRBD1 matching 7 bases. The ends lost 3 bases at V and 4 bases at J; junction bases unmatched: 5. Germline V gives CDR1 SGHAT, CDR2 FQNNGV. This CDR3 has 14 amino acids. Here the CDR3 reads CASSFDRAAYGYTF. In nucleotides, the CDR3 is TGTGCCAGCAGCTTCGACAGGGCCGCCTATGGCTACACCTTC.

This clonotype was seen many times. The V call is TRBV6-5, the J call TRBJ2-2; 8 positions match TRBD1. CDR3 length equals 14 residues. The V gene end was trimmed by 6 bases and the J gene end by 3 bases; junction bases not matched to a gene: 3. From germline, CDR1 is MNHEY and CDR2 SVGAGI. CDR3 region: CASRAGGYTGELFF. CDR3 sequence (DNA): TGTGCCAGCAGAGCAGGGGGCTACACCGGGGAGCTGTTTTTT.

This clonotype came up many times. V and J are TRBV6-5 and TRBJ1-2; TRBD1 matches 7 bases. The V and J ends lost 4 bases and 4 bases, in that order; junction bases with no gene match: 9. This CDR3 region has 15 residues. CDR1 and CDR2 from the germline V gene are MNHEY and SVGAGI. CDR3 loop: CASSSGQLGGYGYTF. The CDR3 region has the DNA TGTGCCAGCAGTTCGGGACAGCTAGGAGGCTATGGCTACACCTTC.

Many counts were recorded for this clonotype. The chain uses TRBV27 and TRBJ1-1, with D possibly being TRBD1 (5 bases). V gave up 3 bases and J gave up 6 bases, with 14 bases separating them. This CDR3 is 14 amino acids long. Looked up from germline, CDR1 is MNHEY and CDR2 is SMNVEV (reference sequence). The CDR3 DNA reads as TGTGCCAGCAGTTTCGGGGCAGAGGCGTCTGAAGCTTTCTTT. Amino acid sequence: CASSFGAEASEAFF.

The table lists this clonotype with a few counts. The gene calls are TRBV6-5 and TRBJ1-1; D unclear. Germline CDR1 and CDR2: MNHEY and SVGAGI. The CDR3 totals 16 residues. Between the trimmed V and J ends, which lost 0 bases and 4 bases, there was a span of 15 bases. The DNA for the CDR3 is TGTGCCAGCAGTTACTCCCCCTACGCAGGAGGCACTGAAGCTTTCTTT. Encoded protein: CASSYSPYAGGTEAFF.

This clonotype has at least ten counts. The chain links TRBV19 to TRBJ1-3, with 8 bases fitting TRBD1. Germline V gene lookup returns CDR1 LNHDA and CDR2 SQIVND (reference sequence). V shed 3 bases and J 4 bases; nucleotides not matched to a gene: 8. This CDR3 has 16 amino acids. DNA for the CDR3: TGTGCCAGTAGTATCTCAGGGGGCGCGTTCGGAAACACCATATATTTT. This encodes CASSISGGAFGNTIYF.

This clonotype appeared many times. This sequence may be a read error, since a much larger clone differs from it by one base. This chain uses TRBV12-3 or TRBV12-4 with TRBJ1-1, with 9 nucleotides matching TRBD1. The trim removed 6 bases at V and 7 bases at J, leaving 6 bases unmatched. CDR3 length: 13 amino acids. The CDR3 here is CASSRQGEHEAFF. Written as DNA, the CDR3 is TGTGCCAGCAGCCGACAGGGGGAACATGAAGCTTTCTTT.

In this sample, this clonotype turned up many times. CDR3 DNA sequence: TGCAGTGCTAGAGATACCCCAGCCAACACTGAAGCTTTCTTT. This codes for CSARDTPANTEAFF. The chain carries TRBV20-1 and TRBJ1-1; D gene ambiguous. CDR3 length: 14 residues. Per the germline V gene, CDR1 is DFQATT and CDR2 is SNEGSKA (reference sequence). V lost 0 bases, J lost 2 bases, and 10 bases lay in between.

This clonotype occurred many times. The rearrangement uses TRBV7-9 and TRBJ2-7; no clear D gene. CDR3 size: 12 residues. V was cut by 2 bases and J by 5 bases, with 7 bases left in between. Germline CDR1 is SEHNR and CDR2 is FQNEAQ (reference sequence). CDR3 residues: CASSLSPHEQYF. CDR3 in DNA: TGTGCCAGCAGCTTAAGCCCCCACGAGCAGTACTTC.

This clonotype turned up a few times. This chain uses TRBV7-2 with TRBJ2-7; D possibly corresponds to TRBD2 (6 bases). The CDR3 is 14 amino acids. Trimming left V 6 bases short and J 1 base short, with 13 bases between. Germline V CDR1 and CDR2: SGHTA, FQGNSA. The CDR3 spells CASRKVAVSYEQYF. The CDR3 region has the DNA TGTGCCAGCAGAAAGGTAGCGGTTTCCTACGAGCAGTACTTC.

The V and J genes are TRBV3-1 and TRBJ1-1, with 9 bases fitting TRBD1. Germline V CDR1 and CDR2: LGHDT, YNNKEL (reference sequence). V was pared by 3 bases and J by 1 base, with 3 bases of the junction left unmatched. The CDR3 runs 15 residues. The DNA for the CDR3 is TGTGCCAGCAGCCACGGACAGGGGCCGAACACTGAAGCTTTCTTT. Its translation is CASSHGQGPNTEAFF.

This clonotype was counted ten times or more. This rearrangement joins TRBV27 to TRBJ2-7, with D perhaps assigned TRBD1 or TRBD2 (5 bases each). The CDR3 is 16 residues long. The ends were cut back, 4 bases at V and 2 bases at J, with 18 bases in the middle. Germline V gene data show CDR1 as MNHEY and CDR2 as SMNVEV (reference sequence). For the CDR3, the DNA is TGTGCCAGCAGTTCCCAGGTTGGGGGACCTACCTACGAGCAGTACTTC. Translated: CASSSQVGGPTYEQYF.

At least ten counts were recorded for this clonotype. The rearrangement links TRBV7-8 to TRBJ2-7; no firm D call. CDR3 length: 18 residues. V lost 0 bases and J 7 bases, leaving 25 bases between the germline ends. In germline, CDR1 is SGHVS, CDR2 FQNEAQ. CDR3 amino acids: CASSLATSLGEALPEQYF. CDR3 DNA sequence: TGTGCCAGCAGCTTAGCGACCTCCCTAGGTGAGGCACTACCGGAGCAGTACTTC.

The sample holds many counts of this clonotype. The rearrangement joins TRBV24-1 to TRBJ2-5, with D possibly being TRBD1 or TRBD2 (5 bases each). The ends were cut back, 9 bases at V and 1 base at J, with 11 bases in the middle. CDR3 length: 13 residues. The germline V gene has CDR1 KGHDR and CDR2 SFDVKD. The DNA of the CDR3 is TGTGCCACCGGGGACGGTCCCCAAGAGACCCAGTACTTC. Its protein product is CATGDGPQETQYF.

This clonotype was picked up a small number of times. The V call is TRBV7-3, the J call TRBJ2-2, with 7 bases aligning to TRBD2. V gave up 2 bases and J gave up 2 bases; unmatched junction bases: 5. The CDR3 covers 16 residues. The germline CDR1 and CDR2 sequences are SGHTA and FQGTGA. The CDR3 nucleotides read TGTGCCAGCAGCTTATCTGCGGGAGCTAACACCGGGGAGCTGTTTTTT. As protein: CASSLSAGANTGELFF.

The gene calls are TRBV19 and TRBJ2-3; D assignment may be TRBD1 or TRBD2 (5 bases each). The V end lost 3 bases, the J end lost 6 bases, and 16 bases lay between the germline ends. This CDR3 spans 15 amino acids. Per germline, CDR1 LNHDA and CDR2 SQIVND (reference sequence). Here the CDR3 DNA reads TGTGCCAGTAGTATCCCCGCAGGGACCGGTGATACGCAGTATTTT. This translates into CASSIPAGTGDTQYF.

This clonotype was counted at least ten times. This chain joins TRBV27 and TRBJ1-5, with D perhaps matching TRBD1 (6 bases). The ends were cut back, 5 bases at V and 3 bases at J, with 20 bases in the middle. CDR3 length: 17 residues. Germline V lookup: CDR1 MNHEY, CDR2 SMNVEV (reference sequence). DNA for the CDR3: TGTGCCAGCAGTCGTAACAGGGTACCCACGGACAATCAGCCCCAGCATTTT. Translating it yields CASSRNRVPTDNQPQHF.

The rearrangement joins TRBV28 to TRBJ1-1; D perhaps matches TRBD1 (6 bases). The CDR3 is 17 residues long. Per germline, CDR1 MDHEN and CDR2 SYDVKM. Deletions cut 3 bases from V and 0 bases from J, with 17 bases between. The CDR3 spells CASSLPLSRGLNTEAFF. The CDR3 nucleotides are TGTGCCAGCAGTTTGCCCCTAAGCAGGGGCCTGAACACTGAAGCTTTCTTT.